Listed below are T cell receptor beta chains from one sample, sequenced in a study of T-cell memory formation after mild COVID-19. A single record per CDR3 protein comes from TCRdb applying MiXCR to the 5' RACE reads. The top ten clones hold approximately 8% of a sample with around 510,000 distinct CDR3 sequences, roughly 21% of them seen once. The sequencing sample was made of PBMCs or a T cell subset sorted from them (not recorded which). Every receptor here comes from an adult woman who had mild COVID-19 (a few samples of this study predate the infection). Cell type and time point are not known. Both conserved end residues are part of each CDR3. A D gene is named only where the DNA matches it firmly. The size field is filled for only some rows; it gives once, few, many or a size class.

>.|15|TRBJ1-5|TRBV7-6|.
CASSEGPGSDQPQHF
TGTGCCAGCAGCGAGGGGCCAGGGTCGGATCAGCCCCAGCATTTT
>few|14|TRBJ1-2|TRBV11-2|.
CASSLFAGGEGYTF
TGTGCCAGCAGCTTATTCGCGGGGGGCGAGGGCTACACCTTC
>.|14|TRBJ1-2|TRBV7-3|.
CASSLTPGRSGYTF
TGTGCCAGCAGCCTAACTCCAGGGAGGAGTGGCTACACCTTC
>few|15|TRBJ2-3|TRBV4-2|.
CASSQGLAGSDTQYF
TGTGCCAGCAGCCAAGGACTCGCCGGGAGTGATACGCAGTATTTT
>many|15|TRBJ2-1|TRBV6-2/TRBV6-3|TRBD2
CASSFIAGPYNEQFF
TGTGCCAGCAGCTTCATAGCGGGACCCTACAATGAGCAGTTCTTC
>.|15|TRBJ2-7|TRBV4-2|TRBD2
CASSQLGSGVYEQYF
TGTGCCAGCAGCCAACTAGGTAGCGGGGTGTACGAGCAGTACTTC
>.|14|TRBJ1-2|TRBV5-1|.
CASTLEEGPYGYTF
TGCGCCAGCACCTTGGAGGAGGGGCCCTATGGCTACACCTTC
>.|14|TRBJ1-5|TRBV5-6|.
CASSLGSQFKPQHF
TGTGCCAGCAGCTTAGGTTCGCAGTTCAAGCCCCAGCATTTT
>.|14|TRBJ2-7|TRBV20-1|TRBD1
CSARKTGLSYEQYF
TGCAGTGCTAGAAAGACAGGGCTCTCCTACGAGCAGTACTTC
>few|18|TRBJ2-1|TRBV3-1|.
CASSQGHNGQSGRGEQFF
TGTGCCAGCAGCCAAGGGCACAACGGACAGTCTGGGAGGGGTGAGCAGTTCTTC